The rows below give T cell receptor beta chains drawn from one sample of a study of T cell repertoires in cytomegalovirus infection. MiXCR was run by TCRdb on the reads, yielding one entry per CDR3 protein. The data show some 320,000 distinct CDR3 sequences, 9.5% seen once. The sequenced material came from PBMCs. These receptors were collected from a human donor in good health (CMV status not recorded). Some clones in this sample may be carry-over from other donors' samples. The CDR3 runs from the conserved cysteine through the conserved F or W. The D gene is left open where the match is weak. Clone size is not always given. Where it is, it says once, few, many or a class for expanded clones.

J	V	D	size	DNA	CDR3
TRBJ1-3	TRBV4-1	-	many	TGCGCCAGCAGCCCTATTGCGGGGAGCTACTCTGGAAACACCATATATTTT	CASSPIAGSYSGNTIYF
TRBJ2-7	TRBV5-1	TRBD2	many	TGCGCCAGCAGCTTGGCCTTTGCGGGAGAGGTCTACGAGCAGTACTTC	CASSLAFAGEVYEQYF
TRBJ2-1	TRBV10-3	-	many	TGTGCCATCAGTGAGTCGATGGCGGGATCATACAATGAGCAGTTCTTC	CAISESMAGSYNEQFF
TRBJ2-5	TRBV4-3	TRBD2	few	TGCGCCAGCAGCCAAGTTGAAAGCGGGAGCGTAGAGACCCAGTACTTC	CASSQVESGSVETQYF
TRBJ2-1	TRBV28	TRBD2	-	TGTGCCGCCACCCGGGGACTAGCGATGAATGAGCAGTTCTTC	CAATRGLAMNEQFF
TRBJ1-1	TRBV7-2	-	many	TGTGCCAGCAGCACCAGCGTTAACACTGAAGCTTTCTTT	CASSTSVNTEAFF
TRBJ2-1	TRBV29-1	TRBD2	-	TGCAGCGTTGAAGATCGGGGACTAGCCTACAATGAGCAGTTCTTC	CSVEDRGLAYNEQFF
TRBJ1-6	TRBV7-2	-	many	TGTGCCAGCAGGGCCTCAGGAAATTCACCCCTCCACTTT	CASRASGNSPLHF
TRBJ2-7	TRBV7-3	-	few	TGTGCCAGCAGCTTATATTCTGGCGGTCCCTACGAGCAGTACTTC	CASSLYSGGPYEQYF
TRBJ2-1	TRBV18	-	many	TGTGCCAGCTCCCCAAGGAATGAGCAGTTCTTC	CASSPRNEQFF
TRBJ2-4	TRBV7-2	-	few	TGTGCCAGCAGCTCGGGACAAGGTCCCATTCAGTACTTC	CASSSGQGPIQYF
TRBJ2-3	TRBV7-8	-	-	TGTGCCAGCACCCGTTCGGGGGCCTCCATAGATACGCAGTATTTT	CASTRSGASIDTQYF
TRBJ2-1	TRBV6-2/TRBV6-3	TRBD2	few	TGTGCCAGCAGTTACTCGAGAGCGGGAGGACCCCATCGTCACAATGAGCAGTTCTTC	CASSYSRAGGPHRHNEQFF
TRBJ2-5	TRBV24-1	-	few	TGTGCCACCAGGGGAGGACGGCTCCAAGAGACCCAGTACTTC	CATRGGRLQETQYF
TRBJ1-6	TRBV7-2	-	many	TGTGCCAGCACCCCCAGGGTGGCTGTCTTGAATAATTCACCCCTCCACTTT	CASTPRVAVLNNSPLHF
TRBJ2-1	TRBV7-8	TRBD2	many	TGTGCCAGCAGCGGGGGACTAGCGTCTGGGTATGAGCAGTTCTTC	CASSGGLASGYEQFF
TRBJ1-1	TRBV30	-	-	TGTGCCTGGAGTGTACCCCCCCCTGAAGCTTTCTTT	CAWSVPPPEAFF
TRBJ1-1	TRBV19	-	-	TGTGCCAGTAGTATTAGGAGTGGGAGCACTGAAGCTTTCTTT	CASSIRSGSTEAFF
TRBJ2-7	TRBV7-2	-	few	TGTGCCAGCAGCTGGAACTCCTACGAGCAGTACTTC	CASSWNSYEQYF
TRBJ2-1	TRBV11-2	TRBD2	-	TGTGCCAGCAGCTCCGGGACTAGCGAAAACAATGAGCAGTTCTTC	CASSSGTSENNEQFF
TRBJ2-7	TRBV4-3	-	-	TGCGCCAGCAGCCAAGAGACTCACGGTAACGAGCAGTACTTC	CASSQETHGNEQYF
TRBJ2-5	TRBV28	TRBD2	many	TGTGCCAGCAGACCAAATGCGGGGGGAGCGGAGACCCAGTACTTC	CASRPNAGGAETQYF
TRBJ2-6	TRBV6-6	-	few	TGTGCCAGCAGTTACGGGGCGGGGATTGGGGCCAACGTCCTGACTTTC	CASSYGAGIGANVLTF
TRBJ1-1	TRBV6-2/TRBV6-3	TRBD1	few	TGTGCCAGCAGCAAAGGACAGGGCCGAGCTGACACTGAAGCTTTCTTT	CASSKGQGRADTEAFF